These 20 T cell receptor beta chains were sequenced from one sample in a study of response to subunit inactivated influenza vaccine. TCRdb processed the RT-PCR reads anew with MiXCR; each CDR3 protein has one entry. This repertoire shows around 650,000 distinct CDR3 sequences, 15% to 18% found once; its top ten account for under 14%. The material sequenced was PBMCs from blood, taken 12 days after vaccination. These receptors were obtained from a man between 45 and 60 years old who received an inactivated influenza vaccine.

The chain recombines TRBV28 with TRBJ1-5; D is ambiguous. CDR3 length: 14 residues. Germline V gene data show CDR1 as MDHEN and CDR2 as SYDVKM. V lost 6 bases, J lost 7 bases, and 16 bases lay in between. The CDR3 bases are TGTGCCAGCAGGACTCGTTGGGTAGGGCAGCCCCAGCATTTT. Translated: CASRTRWVGQPQHF.

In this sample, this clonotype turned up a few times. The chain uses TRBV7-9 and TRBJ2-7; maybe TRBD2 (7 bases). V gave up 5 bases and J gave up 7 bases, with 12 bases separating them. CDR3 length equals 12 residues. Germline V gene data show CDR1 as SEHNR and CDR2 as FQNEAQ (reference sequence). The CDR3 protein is CASSMGGLEQYF. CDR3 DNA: TGTGCCAGCAGCATGGGGGGGCTTGAGCAGTACTTC.

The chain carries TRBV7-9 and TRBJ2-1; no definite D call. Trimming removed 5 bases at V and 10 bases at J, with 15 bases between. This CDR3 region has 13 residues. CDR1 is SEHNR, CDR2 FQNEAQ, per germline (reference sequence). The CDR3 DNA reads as TGTGCCAGCAGCCGAGAGACCCGGCGGGAGCAGTTCTTC. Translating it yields CASSRETRREQFF. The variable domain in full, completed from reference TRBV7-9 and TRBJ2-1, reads DTGVSQNPRHKITKRGQNVTFRCDPISEHNRLYWYRQTLGQGPEFLTYFQNEAQLEKSRLLSDRFSAERPKGSFSTLEIQRTEQGDSAMYLCASSRETRREQFFGPGTRLTVL.

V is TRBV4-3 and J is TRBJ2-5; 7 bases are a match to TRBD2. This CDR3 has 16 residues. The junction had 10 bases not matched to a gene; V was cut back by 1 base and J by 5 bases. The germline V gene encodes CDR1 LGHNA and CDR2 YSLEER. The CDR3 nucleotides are TGCGCCAGCAGCCAAGGGGTACGGGGGGTGCTGGAGACCCAGTACTTC. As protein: CASSQGVRGVLETQYF.

The CDR3 DNA reads as TGTGCCAGCAGTTACTCGGTTTTACAGGCCTCCTACGAGCAGTACTTC. The encoded protein is CASSYSVLQASYEQYF. The V and J genes are TRBV6-5 and TRBJ2-7; a weak D match, TRBD1 (5 bases). CDR1 is MNHEY and CDR2 is SVGAGI in the germline V gene. Trimming removed 0 bases from V and 0 bases from J, with 12 bases in between. This CDR3 contains 16 residues.

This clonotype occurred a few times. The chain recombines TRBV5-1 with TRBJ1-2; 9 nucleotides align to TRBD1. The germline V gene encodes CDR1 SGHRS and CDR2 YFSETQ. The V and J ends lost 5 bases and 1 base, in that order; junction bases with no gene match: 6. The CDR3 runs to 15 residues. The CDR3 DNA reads TGCGCCAGCAGAACCGGGACAGGGTTTAACTATGGCTACACCTTC. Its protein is CASRTGTGFNYGYTF.

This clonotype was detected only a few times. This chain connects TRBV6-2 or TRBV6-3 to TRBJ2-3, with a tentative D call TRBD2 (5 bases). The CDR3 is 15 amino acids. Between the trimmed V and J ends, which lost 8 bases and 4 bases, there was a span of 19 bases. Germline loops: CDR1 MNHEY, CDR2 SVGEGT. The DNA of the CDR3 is TGTGCCAGCGTGGATCGGTCAGGTAGCGCAGATACGCAGTATTTT. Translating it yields CASVDRSGSADTQYF.

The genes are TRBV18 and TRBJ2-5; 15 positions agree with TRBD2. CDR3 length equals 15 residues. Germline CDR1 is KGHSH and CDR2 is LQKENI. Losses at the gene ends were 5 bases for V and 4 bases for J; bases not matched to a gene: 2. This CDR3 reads CASSEGLAGGETQYF. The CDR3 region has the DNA TGTGCCAGCTCAGAGGGACTAGCGGGAGGAGAGACCCAGTACTTC.

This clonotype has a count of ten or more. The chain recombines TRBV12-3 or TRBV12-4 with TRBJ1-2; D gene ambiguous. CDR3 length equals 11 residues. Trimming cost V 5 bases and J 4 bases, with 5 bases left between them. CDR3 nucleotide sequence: TGTGCCAGCAGTCAAACCTATGGCTACACCTTC. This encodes CASSQTYGYTF.

This CDR3 reads CASSEARGNSPLHF. The CDR3, as DNA: TGTGCCAGCAGTGAAGCCAGGGGAAATTCACCCCTCCACTTT. The rearrangement links TRBV6-1 to TRBJ1-6; TRBD1 might be the D (6 bases). V lost 0 bases, J lost 7 bases, and 7 bases lay in between. This CDR3 is 14 amino acids long. Germline loops: CDR1 MNHNS, CDR2 SASEGT.

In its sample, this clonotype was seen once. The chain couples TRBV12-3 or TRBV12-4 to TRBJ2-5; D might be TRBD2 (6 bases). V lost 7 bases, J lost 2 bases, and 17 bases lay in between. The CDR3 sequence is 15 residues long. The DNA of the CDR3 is TGTGCCAGCAAACTAAAGGCTAGCGTACAAGAGACCCAGTACTTC. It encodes CASKLKASVQETQYF.

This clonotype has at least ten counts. CDR3 sequence reads: CASSPLAGGRSDTQYF. In nucleotides, the CDR3 is TGTGCCAGCAGTCCGTTAGCGGGGGGGCGATCAGATACGCAGTATTTT. V gene TRBV27 combines with J gene TRBJ2-3; 11 bases match TRBD2. Germline V gene data show CDR1 as MNHEY and CDR2 as SMNVEV (reference sequence). V lost 5 bases to trimming and J lost 4 bases; unmatched junction nucleotides: 8. The CDR3 spans 16 residues.

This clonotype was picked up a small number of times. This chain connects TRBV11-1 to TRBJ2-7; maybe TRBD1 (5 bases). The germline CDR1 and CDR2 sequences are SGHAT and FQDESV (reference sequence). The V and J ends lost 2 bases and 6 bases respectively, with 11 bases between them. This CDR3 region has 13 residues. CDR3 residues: CASSLRRRGEQYF. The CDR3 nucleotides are TGTGCCAGCAGCTTAAGGCGAAGGGGCGAGCAGTACTTC.

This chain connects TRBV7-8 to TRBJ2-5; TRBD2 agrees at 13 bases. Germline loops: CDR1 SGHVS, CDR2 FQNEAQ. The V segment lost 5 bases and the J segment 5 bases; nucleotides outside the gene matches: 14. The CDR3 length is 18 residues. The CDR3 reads CASSKLNLGTSGKETQYF. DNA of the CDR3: TGTGCCAGCAGCAAATTAAACTTAGGGACTAGCGGGAAGGAGACCCAGTACTTC.

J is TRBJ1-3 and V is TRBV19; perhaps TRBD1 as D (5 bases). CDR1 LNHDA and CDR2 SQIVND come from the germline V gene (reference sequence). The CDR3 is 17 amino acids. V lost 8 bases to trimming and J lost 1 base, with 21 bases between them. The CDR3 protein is CASARDGLLGSGNTIYF. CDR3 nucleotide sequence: TGTGCCAGTGCGCGGGACGGCCTCCTGGGATCTGGAAACACCATATATTTT.

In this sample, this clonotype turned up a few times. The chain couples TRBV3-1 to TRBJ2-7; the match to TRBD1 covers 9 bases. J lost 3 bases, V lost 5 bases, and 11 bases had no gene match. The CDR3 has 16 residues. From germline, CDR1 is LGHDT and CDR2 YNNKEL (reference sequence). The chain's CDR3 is CASSSAPGQGLYEQYF. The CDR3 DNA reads TGTGCCAGCAGCTCTGCGCCGGGACAGGGACTCTACGAGCAGTACTTC.

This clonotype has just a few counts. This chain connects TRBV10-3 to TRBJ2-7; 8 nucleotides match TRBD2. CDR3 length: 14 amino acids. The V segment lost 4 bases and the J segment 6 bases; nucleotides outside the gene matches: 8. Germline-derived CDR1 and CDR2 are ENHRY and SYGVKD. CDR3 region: CAISVSGTSGEQYF. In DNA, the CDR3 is TGTGCCATCAGTGTCTCCGGGACTAGTGGCGAGCAGTACTTC.

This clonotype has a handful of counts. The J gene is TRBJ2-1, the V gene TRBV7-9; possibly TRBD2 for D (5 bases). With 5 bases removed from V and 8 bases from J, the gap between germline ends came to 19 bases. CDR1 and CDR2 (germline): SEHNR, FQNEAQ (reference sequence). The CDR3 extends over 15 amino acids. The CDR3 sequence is CASSPLLRLSDEQFF. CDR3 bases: TGTGCCAGCAGCCCCCTGCTTCGACTATCAGATGAGCAGTTCTTC. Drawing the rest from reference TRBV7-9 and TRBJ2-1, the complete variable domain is DTGVSQNPRHKITKRGQNVTFRCDPISEHNRLYWYRQTLGQGPEFLTYFQNEAQLEKSRLLSDRFSAERPKGSFSTLEIQRTEQGDSAMYLCASSPLLRLSDEQFFGPGTRLTVL.

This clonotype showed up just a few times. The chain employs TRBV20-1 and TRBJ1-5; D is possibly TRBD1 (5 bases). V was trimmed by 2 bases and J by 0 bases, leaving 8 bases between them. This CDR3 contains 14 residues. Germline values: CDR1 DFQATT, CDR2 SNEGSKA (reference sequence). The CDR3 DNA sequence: TGCAGTGCTAGACAGGGAGATAGCAATCAGCCCCAGCATTTT. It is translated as CSARQGDSNQPQHF.

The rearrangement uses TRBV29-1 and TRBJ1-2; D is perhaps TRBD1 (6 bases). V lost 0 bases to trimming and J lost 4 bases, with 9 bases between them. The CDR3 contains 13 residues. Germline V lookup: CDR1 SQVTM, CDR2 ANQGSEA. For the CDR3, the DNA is TGCAGCGTTGAAGAGCAGGGGAGCTATGGCTACACCTTC. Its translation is CSVEEQGSYGYTF.